A single sample gave rise to the 28 T cell receptor beta chains below, sequenced in a study of blood T cells in healthy people across ages. The second PCR ran about 6 to 12 cycles with a sample-barcoded 5' primer and J-beta primers. Using its own MiXCR run on the 5' RACE reads, TCRdb lists one record per CDR3 protein. The sample records 380,000 or so distinct CDR3 sequences, roughly half being singletons. The sequenced sample was blood. These receptor sequences come from a man in his sixties in good health.

The rearrangement joins TRBV6-2 or TRBV6-3 to TRBJ1-1; 7 bases line up with TRBD1. Germline assignment: CDR1 MNHEY and CDR2 SVGEGT. The trim removed 6 bases at V and 3 bases at J, leaving 10 bases unmatched. The CDR3 runs 15 residues. The CDR3 reads CASRYADRRYTEAFF. The DNA of the CDR3 is TGTGCCAGCAGATATGCGGACAGGCGCTACACTGAAGCTTTCTTT.

This clonotype came up a few times. The chain has TRBV6-5 and TRBJ2-1; the D gene is possibly TRBD1 (5 bases). CDR3 length: 14 amino acids. V lost 5 bases and J 9 bases, leaving 17 bases between the germline ends. The germline V gene encodes CDR1 MNHEY and CDR2 SVGAGI. The CDR3: CASSPPTGLSEQFF. The DNA for the CDR3 is TGTGCCAGCAGTCCACCCACAGGCCTCTCTGAGCAGTTCTTC.

The rearrangement uses TRBV5-1 and TRBJ1-1, with a tentative D call TRBD1 (6 bases). The CDR3 totals 17 residues. The germline V gene encodes CDR1 SGHRS and CDR2 YFSETQ. The V and J ends lost 4 bases and 1 base respectively, with 20 bases between them. Here the CDR3 reads CASSPTGHGRTNTEAFF. DNA of the CDR3: TGCGCCAGCAGCCCTACGGGACATGGACGTACGAACACTGAAGCTTTCTTT.

CDR3 amino acids: CSVRDRGPNTEAFF. For the CDR3, the DNA is TGCAGCGTTCGGGACAGGGGGCCGAACACTGAAGCTTTCTTT. The chain has TRBV29-1 and TRBJ1-1, with 12 nucleotides matching TRBD1. This CDR3 comprises 14 residues. The trim removed 5 bases at V and 1 base at J, leaving 2 bases unmatched. CDR1 and CDR2 from the germline V gene are SQVTM and ANQGSEA. The whole variable domain, remainder taken from reference TRBV29-1 and TRBJ1-1, is SAVISQKPSRDICQRGTSLTIQCQVDSQVTMMFWYRQQPGQSLTLIATANQGSEATYESGFVIDKFPISRPNLTFSTLTVSNMSPEDSSIYLCSVRDRGPNTEAFFGQGTRLTVV.

The V gene is TRBV29-1, the J gene TRBJ1-1; D might be TRBD1 (5 bases). The CDR3 is made up of 12 amino acids. V was pared by 7 bases and J by 4 bases, with 13 bases between. Germline assignment: CDR1 SQVTM and CDR2 ANQGSEA. The CDR3 nucleotides read TGCAGCGCCGGGTGGGGCAGCACTGAAGCTTTCTTT. Translation: CSAGWGSTEAFF.

About this clonotype itself: A much more abundant neighbour one base away suggests this may be a read error. This sequence joins TRBV5-1 and TRBJ2-1; TRBD2 matches at 7 bases. The DNA end favors TRBJ2-7, so the J call may be wrong. The CDR3 extends over 15 amino acids. Germline V lookup: CDR1 SGHRS, CDR2 YFSETQ. The CDR3 DNA sequence: TGCGCCAGCTTTCTTGAGGCTAGCGGTTACAATGAGCAGTACTTC. Translated, it gives CASFLEASGYNEQYF.

The chain recombines TRBV30 with TRBJ1-2; D might be TRBD1 (6 bases). Germline V gene data show CDR1 as GTSNPN and CDR2 as SVGIG (reference sequence). The CDR3 is 14 residues long. Between the trimmed V and J ends, which lost 0 bases and 4 bases, there was a span of 12 bases. CDR3: CAWSVGQGRYGYTF. Written as DNA, the CDR3 is TGTGCCTGGAGTGTCGGGCAGGGGCGCTATGGCTACACCTTC.

V is TRBV5-4 and J is TRBJ2-3; D perhaps matches TRBD2 (5 bases). Germline lookup yields CDR1 SGHNT and CDR2 YYREEE (reference sequence). The CDR3 is 14 residues long. V was shortened by 0 bases and J by 6 bases, with 11 bases between the two germline ends. In DNA form, the CDR3 reads TGTGCCAGCAGCTTGGTGGGAGTCTCCGATACGCAGTATTTT. Protein: CASSLVGVSDTQYF.

Comment on this clonotype: One end of the junction does not line up with germline, which may come from a read error. This rearrangement joins TRBV20-1 to TRBJ2-3; possible D gene TRBD2, 6 bases. Per germline, CDR1 DFQATT and CDR2 SNEGSKA (reference sequence). The CDR3 sequence is 13 residues long. CDR3 loop: CSARPGRSDAQYF. The CDR3 nucleotides read TGCAGTGCTAGACCAGGGAGGTCAGATGCGCAGTATTTT.

The chain uses TRBV18 and TRBJ1-1; 12 bases are a match to TRBD1. V shed 2 bases and J 4 bases; nucleotides not matched to a gene: 8. The CDR3 covers 17 residues. Germline assignment: CDR1 KGHSH and CDR2 LQKENI. The CDR3 loop reads CASSPSGDRGQVTEAFF. Written as DNA, the CDR3 is TGTGCCAGCTCACCAAGCGGGGACAGGGGGCAAGTCACTGAAGCTTTCTTT.

The chain joins TRBV20-1 to TRBJ1-5; no definite D call. Trimming stripped 6 bases from V and 0 bases from J, with 6 bases between. Germline CDR1 DFQATT, CDR2 SNEGSKA (reference sequence). The CDR3 has 12 amino acids. This CDR3 reads CSALISNQPQHF. Here the CDR3 DNA reads TGCAGTGCGTTGATTAGCAATCAGCCCCAGCATTTT.

This chain joins TRBV2 and TRBJ1-2; the D gene is possibly TRBD1 (6 bases). Germline assignment: CDR1 SNHLY and CDR2 FYNNEI. The CDR3 has 12 residues. Trimming removed 4 bases from V and 8 bases from J, with 11 bases in between. The CDR3 nucleotides read TGTGCCAGCAGTGGGGGGGCAGGAGGCTACACCTTC. This encodes CASSGGAGGYTF.

The genes are TRBV7-2 and TRBJ2-1; possible D gene TRBD1, 6 bases. V lost 6 bases and J lost 10, with 19 bases in between. Germline V gene sequence: CDR1 SGHTA, CDR2 FQGNSA. The CDR3 runs to 14 residues. The CDR3, as DNA: TGTGCCAGCAGGTTTGAGGGGGTCCAACGGGAGCAGTTCTTC. As protein: CASRFEGVQREQFF.

This clonotype was seen more than once but under ten times. The V call is TRBV20-1, the J call TRBJ2-1, with no clear D. The CDR3 has 16 amino acids. Germline V gives CDR1 DFQATT, CDR2 SNEGSKA (reference sequence). V lost 3 bases and J lost 2, with 17 bases in between. The CDR3 here is CSARTLDSSTYNEQFF. In DNA, the CDR3 is TGCAGTGCTAGGACACTGGATAGCTCCACCTACAATGAGCAGTTCTTC.

The chain recombines TRBV6-2 or TRBV6-3 with TRBJ2-5; TRBD1 might be the D (5 bases). The CDR3 covers 13 residues. V lost 3 bases and J lost 7, with 12 bases in between. CDR1 and CDR2 from the germline V gene are MNHEY and SVGEGT. CDR3 in DNA: TGTGCCAGCAGTTATGGCGCCCAGGGGACCCAGTACTTC. Residues: CASSYGAQGTQYF.

This clonotype was picked up a small number of times. The gene calls are TRBV27 and TRBJ1-1, with 7 bases that match TRBD1. The V segment lost 5 bases and the J segment 5 bases; nucleotides outside the gene matches: 8. This CDR3 has 14 amino acids. Germline CDR1 is MNHEY and CDR2 is SMNVEV (reference sequence). DNA of the CDR3: TGTGCCAGCAGTCCGTTCACAGGGGAGACTGAAGCTTTCTTT. Amino acids: CASSPFTGETEAFF.

This clonotype was detected a few times. This rearrangement joins TRBV6-1 to TRBJ2-1; 10 bases are a match to TRBD2. Trimming took 3 bases from V and 0 from J; bases not matched to a gene: 11. Germline lookup yields CDR1 MNHNS and CDR2 SASEGT. The CDR3 has 19 amino acids. CDR3 in DNA: TGTGCCAGCAGTGATAAGGCTAGCGGGGGCCTCCGCTCCTACAATGAGCAGTTCTTC. Residues: CASSDKASGGLRSYNEQFF.

About this clonotype itself: The DNA is omitted, as the CDR3 cannot be located on it reliably, and the CDR3 follows TCRdb's listing. The genes are TRBV20-1 and TRBJ1-2; the listed D gene, TRBD1, was not tested against the DNA. Ends included, the CDR3 has 22 residues. From germline, CDR1 is DFQATT and CDR2 SNEGSKA (reference sequence). The CDR3 sequence is CSARGSYNEQFFGPGGAYGYTF.

This sequence joins TRBV7-2 and TRBJ1-6, with a tentative D call TRBD1 (6 bases). The germline V gene has CDR1 SGHTA and CDR2 FQGNSA. With 1 base removed from V and 12 bases from J, the gap between germline ends came to 7 bases. This CDR3 contains 12 residues. The CDR3 here is CASSLEGGPLHF. Here the CDR3 DNA reads TGTGCCAGCAGCTTAGAGGGGGGACCCCTCCACTTT.

The CDR3 here is CASSLGGKGYTF. DNA of the CDR3: TGTGCCAGCAGCTTAGGGGGGAAGGGCTACACCTTC. The V call is TRBV7-8, the J call TRBJ1-2, with D perhaps matching TRBD1 (5 bases). The CDR3 is 12 residues long. The V end lost 1 base, the J end lost 8 bases, and 8 bases lay between the germline ends. The germline gives CDR1 SGHVS, CDR2 FQNEAQ.

This clonotype was seen repeatedly, ten times or more. The rearrangement uses TRBV28 and TRBJ2-7, with 9 bases aligning to TRBD1. The CDR3 has 13 residues. V shed 7 bases and J 9 bases; nucleotides not matched to a gene: 10. Germline V CDR1 and CDR2: MDHEN, SYDVKM. The CDR3 here is CASTGTGSLGQYF. The DNA of the CDR3 is TGTGCCAGCACCGGGACAGGGTCCCTCGGGCAGTACTTC. The full variable domain, in which reference TRBV28 and TRBJ2-7 provide the parts outside the CDR3, is DVKVTQSSRYLVKRTGEKVFLECVQDMDHENMFWYRQDPGLGLRLIYFSYDVKMKEKGDIPEGYSVSREKKERFSLILESASTNQTSMYLCASTGTGSLGQYFGPGTRLTVT.

This clonotype came up a few times. The genes are TRBV10-3 and TRBJ2-7, with D possibly matching TRBD2 (5 bases). This CDR3 has 13 residues. Germline V lookup: CDR1 ENHRY, CDR2 SYGVKD. Trimming stripped 5 bases from V and 2 bases from J, with 10 bases between. CDR3 region: CAISRTGAYEQYF. As DNA, the CDR3 is TGTGCCATCAGTCGGACTGGGGCCTACGAGCAGTACTTC.

The chain is built from TRBV4-3 and TRBJ2-1, with 8 bases that match TRBD2. V gave up 4 bases and J gave up 8 bases; unmatched junction bases: 7. The CDR3 has 14 amino acids. Germline V gene sequence: CDR1 LGHNA, CDR2 YSLEER. CDR3 amino acids: CASSLREGLYEQFF. Written as DNA, the CDR3 is TGCGCCAGCAGCCTCCGGGAGGGCCTTTATGAGCAGTTCTTC.

This clonotype was picked up a small number of times. The chain uses TRBV18 and TRBJ2-1, with 8 positions matching TRBD2. The V segment lost 5 bases and the J segment 8 bases; nucleotides outside the gene matches: 11. CDR3 length: 15 amino acids. CDR1 is KGHSH and CDR2 is LQKENI in the germline V gene. Here the CDR3 reads CASSYDGTRSDEQFF. The CDR3 region has the DNA TGTGCCAGCTCATATGACGGGACTAGGTCCGATGAGCAGTTCTTC.

This clonotype was found a few times. This chain connects TRBV12-3 or TRBV12-4 to TRBJ2-4; 8 nucleotides align to TRBD2. CDR3 length equals 13 residues. V was clipped by 7 bases and J by 6 bases; unmatched bases: 5. The DNA of the CDR3 is TGTGCCAGCAATATCGGACTAGCAAACATTCAGTACTTC. It is translated as CASNIGLANIQYF.

The genes are TRBV7-8 and TRBJ2-3; 13 bases line up with TRBD2. Trimming cost V 5 bases and J 2 bases; bases outside gene matches: 13. Germline CDR1 SGHVS, CDR2 FQNEAQ. This CDR3 spans 19 amino acids. CDR3 residues: CASSRRIRTSGSDTDTQYF. Here the CDR3 DNA reads TGTGCCAGCAGCCGAAGAATTAGGACTAGCGGGAGTGACACAGATACGCAGTATTTT.

The chain joins TRBV20-1 to TRBJ2-1, with 10 bases fitting TRBD2. The V segment lost 6 bases and the J segment 7 bases; nucleotides outside the gene matches: 12. The CDR3 loop spans 15 amino acids. CDR1 DFQATT and CDR2 SNEGSKA come from the germline V gene (reference sequence). CDR3 loop: CSAPEREGLRNEQFF. In DNA, the CDR3 is TGCAGTGCCCCTGAGCGGGAGGGCCTTCGGAATGAGCAGTTCTTC.

V usage is TRBV11-3 and J usage is TRBJ2-3, with a weak D call TRBD2 (5 bases). The length of the CDR3 is 14 residues. The V gene lost 5 bases and the J gene lost 4 bases, with 13 bases spanning the gap. Looked up from germline, CDR1 is SGHNT and CDR2 is YENEEA. CDR3 in amino acids: CASSALGSADTQYF. As DNA, the CDR3 is TGTGCCAGCAGCGCGCTGGGGAGCGCAGATACGCAGTATTTT.